This T cell receptor (beta chain) was found in a study of T-cell memory formation after mild COVID-19. The CDR3 is made up of 15 amino acids. CDR1 and CDR2 from the germline V gene are SNHLY and FYNNEI. V lost 6 bases, J lost 1 base, and 7 bases stayed unmatched. With respect to this clonotype: Antigen: not known.

Points from the study as a whole: Chiefly within CM and EM were the contracting CD4+ clones; CD8+ ones were within EMRA.

TCRdb reprocessed the 5' RACE reads with MiXCR, giving one entry per CDR3 protein. The table lists roughly 130,000 distinct CDR3 sequences, over 15% of them singletons. This clonotype was obtained from a man younger than 35 who had mild COVID-19 (a few samples of this study predate the infection). Cell type and time point are not known. Sequencing used PBMCs or a T cell subset sorted from them (not recorded which). The chain combines TRBV2 with TRBJ2-5, with 8 bases identical to TRBD2. The CDR3 sequence: CASSPFSGVQETQYF. The CDR3 DNA reads TGTGCCAGCAGCCCCTTTAGCGGGGTCCAAGAGACCCAGTACTTC.